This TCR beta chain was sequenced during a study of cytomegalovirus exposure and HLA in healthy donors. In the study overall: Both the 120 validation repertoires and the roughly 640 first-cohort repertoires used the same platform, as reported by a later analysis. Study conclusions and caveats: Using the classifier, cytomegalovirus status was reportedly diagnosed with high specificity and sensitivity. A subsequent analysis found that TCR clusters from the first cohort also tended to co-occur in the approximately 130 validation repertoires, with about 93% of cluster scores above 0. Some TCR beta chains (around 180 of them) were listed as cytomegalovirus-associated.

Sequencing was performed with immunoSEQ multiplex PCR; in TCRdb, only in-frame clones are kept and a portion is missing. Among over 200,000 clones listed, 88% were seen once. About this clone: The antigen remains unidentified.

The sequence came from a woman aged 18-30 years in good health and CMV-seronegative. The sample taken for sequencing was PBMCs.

In nucleotides, the CDR3 is TGTGCCAGCAGTTTCCCCATGGAGGGCATGAACACTGAAGCTTTCTTT. This encodes CASSFPMEGMNTEAFF. This sequence joins TRBV28 and TRBJ1-1; D ambiguous. Trimming took off 3 bases at V and 0 bases at J, with 14 bases between the two ends. Germline V gene sequence: CDR1 MDHEN, CDR2 SYDVKM. The CDR3 loop spans 16 amino acids.